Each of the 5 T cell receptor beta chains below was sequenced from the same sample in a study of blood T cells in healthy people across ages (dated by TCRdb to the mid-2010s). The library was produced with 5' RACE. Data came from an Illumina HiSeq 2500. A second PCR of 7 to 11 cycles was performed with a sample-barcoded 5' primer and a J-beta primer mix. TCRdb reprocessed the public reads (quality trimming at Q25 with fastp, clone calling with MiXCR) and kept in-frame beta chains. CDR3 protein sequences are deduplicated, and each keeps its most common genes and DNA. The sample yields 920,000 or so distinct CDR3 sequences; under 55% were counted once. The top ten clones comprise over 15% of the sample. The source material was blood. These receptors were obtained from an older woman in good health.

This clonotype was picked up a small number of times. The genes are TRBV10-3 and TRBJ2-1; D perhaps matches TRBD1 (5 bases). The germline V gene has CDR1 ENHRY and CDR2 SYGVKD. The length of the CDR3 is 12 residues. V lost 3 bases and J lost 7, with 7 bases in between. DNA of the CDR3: TGTGCCATCAGTGAAGGGGTAAATGAGCAGTTCTTC. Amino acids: CAISEGVNEQFF.

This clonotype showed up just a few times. The CDR3 DNA follows: TGCGCCAGCAGCTTGACAGGGGCCAACGAGCAGTACTTC. This translates into CASSLTGANEQYF. This chain joins TRBV5-1 and TRBJ2-7; 7 positions match TRBD1. Losses at the gene ends were 1 base for V and 5 bases for J; bases not matched to a gene: 3. Per the germline V gene, CDR1 is SGHRS and CDR2 is YFSETQ. The CDR3 covers 13 residues.

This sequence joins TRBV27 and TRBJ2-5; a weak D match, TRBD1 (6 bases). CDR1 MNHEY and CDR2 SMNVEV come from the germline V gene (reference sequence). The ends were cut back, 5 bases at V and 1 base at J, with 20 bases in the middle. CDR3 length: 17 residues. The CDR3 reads CASSPPPGQHVQETQYF. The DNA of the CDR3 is TGTGCCAGCAGTCCCCCCCCTGGACAGCACGTCCAAGAGACCCAGTACTTC.

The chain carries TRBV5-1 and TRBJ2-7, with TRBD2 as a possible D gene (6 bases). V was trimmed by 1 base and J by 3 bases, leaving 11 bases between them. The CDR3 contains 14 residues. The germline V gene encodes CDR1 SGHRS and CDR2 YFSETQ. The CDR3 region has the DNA TGCGCCAGCAGCTTGACCGCGGGGATCTACGAGCAGTACTTC. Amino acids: CASSLTAGIYEQYF.

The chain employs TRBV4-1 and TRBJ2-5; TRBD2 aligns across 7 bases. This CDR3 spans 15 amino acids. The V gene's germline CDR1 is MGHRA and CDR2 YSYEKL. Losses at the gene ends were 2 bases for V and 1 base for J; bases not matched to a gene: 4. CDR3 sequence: CASSQTGGLQETQYF. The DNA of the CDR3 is TGCGCCAGCAGCCAAACGGGAGGTCTCCAAGAGACCCAGTACTTC.